The source of this T cell receptor (beta chain) is a study of CDR3 diversity in severe acne. In the case of this clonotype: One end of the junction does not line up with germline, which may come from a read error.

One entry per CDR3 protein results from TCRdb running MiXCR on the PCR reads. Counted here are approximately 79,000 distinct CDR3 sequences, 45% to 50% occurring once; the ten biggest clones make up about 9.5%. The sequence came from a male donor in good health, serving as a control. Sequencing was carried out using blood.

The CDR3 here is CASSSGYSGTNVLTF. The CDR3 region has the DNA TGTGCCAGCAGCTCAGGGTACTCTGGGACCAACGTCCTGACTTTC. This chain uses TRBV25-1 with TRBJ2-6, with D maybe TRBD1 (5 bases). The germline gives CDR1 MGHDK, CDR2 SYGVNS. CDR3 length: 15 residues. The complete variable domain, with remaining parts taken from reference TRBV25-1 and TRBJ2-6, reads EADIYQTPRYLVIGTGKKITLECSQTMGHDKMYWYQQDPGMELHLIHYSYGVNSTEKGDLSSESTVSRIRTEHFPLTLESARPSHTSQYLCASSSGYSGTNVLTFGAGSRLTVL.